These 4 T cell receptor beta chains came from one sample sequenced in a study of identifying expanded T cells in peripheral blood. Clones were read by immunoSEQ multiplex PCR, and TCRdb kept only the in-frame ones, dropping some. The sample lists around 100,000 clones, roughly 89% seen once, with roughly 15% in the top ten. The sequencing input was blood. All receptors come from a person between 18 and 70 years old in good health.

The chain combines TRBV6-6 with TRBJ2-5, with D perhaps matching TRBD1 (5 bases). This CDR3 spans 13 amino acids. The ends were cut back, 5 bases at V and 9 bases at J, with 16 bases in the middle. The germline V gene has CDR1 MNHNY and CDR2 SVGAGI (reference sequence). The CDR3 DNA is TGTGCCAGCAGTCCGCAATACCAAGGGGCCCAGTACTTC. The encoded protein is CASSPQYQGAQYF.

The chain links TRBV5-6 to TRBJ1-1; D ambiguous. V was shortened by 2 bases and J by 4 bases, with 12 bases between the two germline ends. The CDR3 spans 14 residues. The germline CDR1 and CDR2 sequences are SGHDT and YYEEEE. DNA for the CDR3: TGTGCCAGCAGCTTCGGGGTGGGTGGCACTGAAGCTTTCTTT. Encoded protein: CASSFGVGGTEAFF.

The chain recombines TRBV12-2 with TRBJ1-5. TRBV12-2 is recorded as a pseudogene. This CDR3 spans 18 amino acids. The CDR3 region is CASRLRGDSNYSNQPQHF. The DNA of the CDR3 is TGTGCAAGTCGCTTACGGGGGGACAGCAATTATAGCAATCAGCCCCAGCATTTT.

The chain joins TRBV2 to TRBJ2-3, with 9 bases that match TRBD1. This CDR3 is 16 amino acids long. Germline V gives CDR1 SNHLY, CDR2 FYNNEI. V trimming: 3 bases; J trimming: 6 bases; junction bases outside the gene matches: 10. The CDR3 spells CASSDLTGGIGDTQYF. CDR3 coding DNA: TGTGCCAGCAGTGATCTGACAGGGGGGATTGGGGATACGCAGTATTTT. The whole variable domain, filled in from reference TRBV2 and TRBJ2-3, reads EPEVTQTPSHQVTQMGQEVILRCVPISNHLYFYWYRQILGQKVEFLVSFYNNEISEKSEIFDDQFSVERPDGSNFTLKIRSTKLEDSAMYFCASSDLTGGIGDTQYFGPGTRLTVL.